This T cell receptor (beta chain) was identified during a study of human T cells and chemical hapten exposure (dated by TCRdb to the early 2020s). Concerning the study at large: For sensitization, 2% DPC in acetone was applied to a 2 cm by 2 cm area of upper inner arm skin. Patch testing was done on the upper back using Finn chambers containing 0.01% DPC, and results were scored after 6 days according to International Contact Dermatitis Research Group standards. Throughout the roughly 23-week study period, patients were also given weekly therapeutic DPC doses on the scalp. Blood was sampled from patients pre-sensitization (week 0) and at 2, 6 and about 24 weeks after DPC sensitization. The libraries were sequenced as a pool, and the TCR yield per sample differed mostly because of small variations in library volumes within the pool. The study tracked peripheral blood TCR repertoire changes in vivo during primary and secondary sensitization to the hapten diphenylcyclopropenone (DPC) in alopecia patients. The mostly female patient cohort included alopecia areata with under or over 50% scalp involvement, alopecia totalis and alopecia universalis. Approximately 28 alopecia patients gave blood for TCR sequencing at one to four time points (pre-sensitization, 2, 6 and 24 weeks).

Beyond this particular receptor, the publication reports: Patch test score correlated positively with the number of PT1 expanded TCRs, reaching significance at thresholds 8, 16 and 32 but not at 4. After repeated subsampling, the strength of the expansion versus patch-test correlation and the threshold at which it became significant changed. All patients had alopecia, a presumed autoimmune disease, so their immune response might differ from that of healthy individuals. Compared with pre-sensitization or healthy control sets, expanded TCRs formed significantly more large CDR3 similarity clusters, which is consistent with antigen-driven responses. DPC sensitization did not change the number of TCRs with a frequency above 1 in 1000, and there was no evidence of changes in global repertoire structure.

This specimen's time point label, interpreted: patch test 2, 6 weeks after DPC sensitization. What the treatment or condition label conveys for this sample: therapeutic diphenylcyclopropenone sensitization with weekly scalp DPC. Blood at each patch-test visit was drawn before the patch test was applied. Eligible patients were aged 18 to 70, diagnosed with alopecia, deemed suitable for DPC therapy, and excluded if pregnant. Total RNA was extracted from unfractionated whole blood that had been collected in Tempus Blood RNA tubes. The library was prepared using RACE. TCRdb shows the sequencer as NextSeq 500. During library preparation, unique molecular identifiers were attached to individual cDNA molecules so that TCRs could be counted quantitatively and reproducibly. Each blood RNA sample was used to sequence both TCR alpha and TCR beta chains. As for how the authors treated the data: The median number of TCRs per sample was around 96,000, ranging from about 20,000 to 690,600. V, J and CDR3 annotation of the TCR reads was carried out using the Decombinator software suite. For the PS versus PT1 abundance plots, all samples were subsampled to the same number of TCRs (28,000). TCRs were defined as expanded if absent before sensitization and observed at least eight times at the 2-week time point. Through fastp at Q25 and MiXCR, TCRdb rebuilt clones from the public reads, retaining in-frame beta chains. Rows are combined by CDR3 protein, so each entry shows the most common genes and DNA. These V and J calls are TCRdb output, not the study's own analysis. This sample gives 80,000 to 95,000 distinct CDR3 sequences in total; more than 9.5% of them show up just once. Clones ranked in the top ten supply over 2% of the sample.

With respect to this clonotype: What antigen it recognizes has not been identified. No base quality information exists; no much larger clone differs at one position.

The TCR sequence derives from a man aged 35 to 55 with alopecia areata. Some clones in this sample may be carry-over from other donors' samples. The sequenced sample was whole blood, obtained in connection with sensitization to the hapten diphenylcyclopropenone (DPC).

The CDR3 sequence is CASSPTTHSYNEQFF. The bases read TGTGCCAGCAGCCCCACTACACACTCCTACAATGAGCAGTTCTTC. The chain is made from TRBV7-8 and TRBJ2-1; no confident D gene assignment can be made. Looking up the germline V gene yields CDR1 SGHVS and CDR2 FQNEAQ. V sheds 5 bases and J sheds 0 bases, leaving 11 bases between their ends. The CDR3 runs 15 amino acids, cysteine and phenylalanine included. Of the read, only the CDR3 DNA is kept; its 45 bases are in frame from base 1.